Listed below are T cell receptor beta chains from one sample, sequenced in a study of shared clonotypes between healthy human individuals. The assay was immunoSEQ multiplex PCR, and TCRdb's table has in-frame clones only and misses some. The sample gives more than 2 million clones, nearly 97% of which show up once; 0.1% to 0.15% is in the top ten. Material: naive CD4+ T cells sorted from blood. The source of these receptors is a man between 18 and 29 years old in good health. Each CDR3 is given with its conserved first and last residue. A D gene is named only where the DNA matches it firmly. Clone size, where shown, is once, few, many, or a class for clones that have expanded.

>TRBJ2-5|TRBV30|.|.
TGTGCCTCCCGACAGGAAGAGACCCAGTACTTC
CASRQEETQYF
>TRBJ1-1|TRBV6-4|TRBD1|once
TGTGCCAGCAGTGACGGGACAGTGGGTTTCTTT
CASSDGTVGFF
>TRBJ2-1|TRBV6-6|.|.
TGTGCCAGCAGTTGGGGTGGAAGCTACAATGAGCAGTTCTTC
CASSWGGSYNEQFF
>TRBJ2-5|TRBV5-1|.|.
TGCGCCAGCAGCGGGAAACAAGAGACCCAGTACTTC
CASSGKQETQYF
>TRBJ2-7|TRBV10-3|.|.
TGTGCCATCAGAATGCAGGACAAATCCTACGAGCAGTACTTC
CAIRMQDKSYEQYF
>TRBJ1-1|TRBV6-5|.|.
TGTGCCAGCGGTTCTGTGCACATGAACACTGAAGCTTTCTTT
CASGSVHMNTEAFF
>TRBJ2-1|TRBV7-2|TRBD2|once
TGTGCCAGCAGCTTAGAGACTAGCGGGTTTAGCTCCTACAATGAGCAGTTCTTC
CASSLETSGFSSYNEQFF
>TRBJ1-1|TRBV15|TRBD1|.
TGTGCCACCAGCCGGGACAGGGGATCCACTGAAGCTTTCTTT
CATSRDRGSTEAFF
>TRBJ1-1|TRBV20-1|.|.
TGCAGTGCCACACCGGGCCCCGAAGCTTTCTTT
CSATPGPEAFF
>TRBJ1-1|TRBV18|.|.
TGTGCCAGCTCACTAACCCTTACAGGGATGAACACTGAAGCTTTCTTT
CASSLTLTGMNTEAFF
>TRBJ2-2|TRBV6-4|.|.
TGTGCCAGCAGTGAAAGATGGGCGGATGGGGAGCTGTTTTTT
CASSERWADGELFF
>TRBJ1-3|TRBV4-2|TRBD1|.
TGTGCCAGCAGCCAACAGTCGGGGTTGGAGGGGGCGGGAAACACCATATATTTT
CASSQQSGLEGAGNTIYF
>TRBJ2-5|TRBV5-1|TRBD2|.
TGCGCCAGCAGCTTTGTGGGGGGACTACAAGAGACCCAGTACTTC
CASSFVGGLQETQYF
>TRBJ2-2|TRBV30|TRBD1|.
TGTGTCCTGGCCCAGGGGGTGAACACCGGGGAGCTGTTTTTT
CVLAQGVNTGELFF
>TRBJ2-3|TRBV5-4|TRBD2|once
TGTGCCAGCAGCGGGCGGCGGGAGAGCACAGATACGCAGTATTTT
CASSGRRESTDTQYF
>TRBJ1-1|TRBV5-1|TRBD1|few
TGCGCCAGCAGCTTTACCATCCAAACAGGGGCGCTTGAAGCTTTCTTT
CASSFTIQTGALEAFF
>TRBJ2-7|TRBV5-1|TRBD1|.
TGCGCCAGCAGCTCGGGACAGATCTACGAGCAGTACTTC
CASSSGQIYEQYF
>TRBJ2-1|TRBV10-1|.|.
TGCGCCAGCAGTGACTCTGATAGGGAATGGCTAGAGCAGTTCTTC
CASSDSDREWLEQFF
>TRBJ1-4|TRBV10-3|TRBD1|.
TGTGCCATCAGTGACAGGGGGCCTGAAAAACTGTTTTTT
CAISDRGPEKLFF
>TRBJ1-2|TRBV27|.|.
TGTGCCAGCAGTTCCTCCCTACAAAGGAGCTATGGCTACACCTTC
CASSSSLQRSYGYTF